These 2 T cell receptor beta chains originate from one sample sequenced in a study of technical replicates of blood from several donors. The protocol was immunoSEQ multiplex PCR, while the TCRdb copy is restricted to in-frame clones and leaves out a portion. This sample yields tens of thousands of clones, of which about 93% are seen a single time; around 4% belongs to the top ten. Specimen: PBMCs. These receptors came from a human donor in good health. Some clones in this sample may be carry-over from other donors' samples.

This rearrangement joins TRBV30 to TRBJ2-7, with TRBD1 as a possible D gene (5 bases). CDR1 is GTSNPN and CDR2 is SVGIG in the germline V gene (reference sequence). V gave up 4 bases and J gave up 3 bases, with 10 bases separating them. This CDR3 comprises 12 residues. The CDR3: CAWTYDSYEQYF. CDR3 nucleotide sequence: TGTGCCTGGACTTATGACAGCTACGAGCAGTACTTC. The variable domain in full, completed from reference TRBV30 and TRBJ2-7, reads SQTIHQWPATLVQPVGSPLSLECTVEGTSNPNLYWYRQAAGRGLQLLFYSVGIGQISSEVPQNLSASRPQDRQFILSSKKLLLSDSGFYLCAWTYDSYEQYFGPGTRLTVT.

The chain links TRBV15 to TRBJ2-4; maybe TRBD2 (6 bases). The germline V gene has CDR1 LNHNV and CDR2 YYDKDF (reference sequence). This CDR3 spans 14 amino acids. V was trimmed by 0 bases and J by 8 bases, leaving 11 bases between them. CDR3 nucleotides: TGTGCCACCAGCAGAGATGGGGGAGGAGACATTCAGTACTTC. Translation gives CATSRDGGGDIQYF.